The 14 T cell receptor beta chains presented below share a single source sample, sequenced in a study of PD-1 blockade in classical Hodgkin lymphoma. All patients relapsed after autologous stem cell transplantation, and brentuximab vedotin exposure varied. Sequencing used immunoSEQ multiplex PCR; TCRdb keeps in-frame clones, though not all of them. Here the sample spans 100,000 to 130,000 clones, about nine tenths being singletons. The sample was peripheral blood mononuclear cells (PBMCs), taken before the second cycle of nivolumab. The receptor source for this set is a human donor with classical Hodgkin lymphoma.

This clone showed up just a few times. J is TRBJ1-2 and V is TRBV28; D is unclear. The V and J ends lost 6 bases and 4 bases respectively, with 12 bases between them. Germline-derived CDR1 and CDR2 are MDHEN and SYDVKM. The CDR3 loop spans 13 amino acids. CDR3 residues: CASRVGSSYGYTF. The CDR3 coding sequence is TGTGCCAGCAGGGTCGGGAGTAGCTATGGCTACACCTTC.

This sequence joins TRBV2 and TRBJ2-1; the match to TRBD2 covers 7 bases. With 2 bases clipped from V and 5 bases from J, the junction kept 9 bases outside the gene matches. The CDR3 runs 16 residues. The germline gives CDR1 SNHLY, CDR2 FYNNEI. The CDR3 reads CASSERSLAVDNEQFF. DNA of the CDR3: TGTGCCAGCAGTGAACGGTCCCTAGCGGTCGACAATGAGCAGTTCTTC.

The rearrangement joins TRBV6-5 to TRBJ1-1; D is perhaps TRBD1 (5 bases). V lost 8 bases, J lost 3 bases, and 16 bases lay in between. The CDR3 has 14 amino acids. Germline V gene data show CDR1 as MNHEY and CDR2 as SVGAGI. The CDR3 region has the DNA TGTGCCAGCGCTATAAGTGACAGTTACACTGAAGCTTTCTTT. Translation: CASAISDSYTEAFF.

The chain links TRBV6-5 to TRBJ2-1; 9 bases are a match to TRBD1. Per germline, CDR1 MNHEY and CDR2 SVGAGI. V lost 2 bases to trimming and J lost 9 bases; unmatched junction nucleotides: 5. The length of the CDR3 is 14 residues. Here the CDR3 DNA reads TGTGCCAGCAGTTACGGGACAGGGTCGATTGAGCAGTTCTTC. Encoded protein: CASSYGTGSIEQFF.

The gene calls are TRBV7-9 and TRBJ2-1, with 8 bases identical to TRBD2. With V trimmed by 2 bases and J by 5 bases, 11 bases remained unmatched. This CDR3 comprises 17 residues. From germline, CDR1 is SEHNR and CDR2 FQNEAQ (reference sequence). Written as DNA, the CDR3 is TGTGCCAGCAGCTTATTTTCAGGGCTAGCGGGCAACAATGAGCAGTTCTTC. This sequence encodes CASSLFSGLAGNNEQFF.

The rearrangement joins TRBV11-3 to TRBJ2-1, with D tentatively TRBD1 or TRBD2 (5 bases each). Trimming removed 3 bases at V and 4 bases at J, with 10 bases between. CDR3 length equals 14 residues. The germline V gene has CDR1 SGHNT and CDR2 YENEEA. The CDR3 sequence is CASSLGTAYNEQFF. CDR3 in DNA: TGTGCCAGCAGCTTGGGGACGGCATACAATGAGCAGTTCTTC.

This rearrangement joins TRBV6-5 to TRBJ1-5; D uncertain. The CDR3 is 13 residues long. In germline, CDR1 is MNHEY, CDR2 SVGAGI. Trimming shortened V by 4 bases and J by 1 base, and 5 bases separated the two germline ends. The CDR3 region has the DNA TGTGCCAGCAGTTTTTCCAGCAATCAGCCCCAGCATTTT. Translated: CASSFSSNQPQHF.

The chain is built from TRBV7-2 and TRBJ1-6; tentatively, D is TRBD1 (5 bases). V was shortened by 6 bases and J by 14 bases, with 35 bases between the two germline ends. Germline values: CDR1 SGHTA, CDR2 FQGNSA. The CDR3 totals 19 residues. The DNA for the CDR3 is TGTGCCAGCAGTTTTGCCGGGACGGAGGGATGGAGGCCCTTGAGGACCCTCCACTTT. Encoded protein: CASSFAGTEGWRPLRTLHF. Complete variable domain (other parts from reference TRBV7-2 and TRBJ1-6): GAGVSQSPSNKVTEKGKDVELRCDPISGHTALYWYRQSLGQGLEFLIYFQGNSAPDKSGLPSDRFSAERTGGSVSTLTIQRTQQEDSAVYLCASSFAGTEGWRPLRTLHFGNGTRLTVT.

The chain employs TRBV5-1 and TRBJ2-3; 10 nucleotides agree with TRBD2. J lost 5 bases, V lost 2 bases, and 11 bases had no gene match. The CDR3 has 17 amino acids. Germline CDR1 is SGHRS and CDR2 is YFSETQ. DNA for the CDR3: TGCGCCAGCAGCTTAGTTCCTAGCGGGAGTGAAATAGATACGCAGTATTTT. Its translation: CASSLVPSGSEIDTQYF.

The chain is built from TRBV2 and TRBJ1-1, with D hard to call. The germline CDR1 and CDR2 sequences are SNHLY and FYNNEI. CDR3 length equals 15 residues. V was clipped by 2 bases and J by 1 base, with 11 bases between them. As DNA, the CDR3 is TGTGCCAGCAGTGAATATGACGAGGGGAACACTGAAGCTTTCTTT. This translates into CASSEYDEGNTEAFF.

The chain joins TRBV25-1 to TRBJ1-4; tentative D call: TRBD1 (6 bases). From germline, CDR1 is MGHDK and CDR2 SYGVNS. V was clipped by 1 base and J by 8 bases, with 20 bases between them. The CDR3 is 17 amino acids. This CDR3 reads CASSESPGGGAGEKLFF. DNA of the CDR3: TGTGCCAGCAGTGAATCTCCTGGGGGCGGGGCGGGCGAAAAACTGTTTTTT. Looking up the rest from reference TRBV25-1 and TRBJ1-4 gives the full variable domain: EADIYQTPRYLVIGTGKKITLECSQTMGHDKMYWYQQDPGMELHLIHYSYGVNSTEKGDLSSESTVSRIRTEHFPLTLESARPSHTSQYLCASSESPGGGAGEKLFFGSGTQLSVL.

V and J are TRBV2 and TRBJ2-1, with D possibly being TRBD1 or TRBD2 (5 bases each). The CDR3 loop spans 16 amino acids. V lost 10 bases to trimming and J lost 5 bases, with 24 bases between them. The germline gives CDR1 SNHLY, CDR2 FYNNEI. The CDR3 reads CAILGTGKTTDNEQFF. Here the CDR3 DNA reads TGTGCCATACTAGGGACGGGAAAAACCACAGACAATGAGCAGTTCTTC.

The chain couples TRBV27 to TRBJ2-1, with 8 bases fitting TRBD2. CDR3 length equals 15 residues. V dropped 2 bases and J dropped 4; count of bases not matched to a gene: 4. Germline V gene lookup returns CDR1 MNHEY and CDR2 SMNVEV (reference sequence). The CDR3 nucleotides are TGTGCCAGCAGTTTAGGGACTAGTCTGTACAATGAGCAGTTCTTC. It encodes CASSLGTSLYNEQFF.

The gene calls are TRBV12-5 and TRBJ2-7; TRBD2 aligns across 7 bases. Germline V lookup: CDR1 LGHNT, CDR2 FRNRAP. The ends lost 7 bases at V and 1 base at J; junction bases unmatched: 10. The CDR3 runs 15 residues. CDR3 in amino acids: CASAPGGDASYEQYF. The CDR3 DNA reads TGTGCTAGTGCTCCTGGGGGGGACGCGTCCTACGAGCAGTACTTC.